The 20 T cell receptor beta chains presented below share a single source sample, sequenced in a study of CD8+CD57+ T cells in acquired aplastic anemia. The patients chosen for sequencing had shown expansion of CD8+CD57+ cells (detected by flow cytometry). Using genomic DNA as the template, TCR beta VDJ and CDR3 profiling was carried out. TCRdb processed the reads anew with MiXCR; each CDR3 protein has one entry. The table shows just over 450,000 distinct CDR3 sequences, with around 30% occurring only once. The specimen was sorted CD4+, CD8+, or CD8+CD57+ T cells (not recorded which) from PBMCs. The receptors shown here come from a human donor with aplastic anemia.

This clonotype was picked up many times. This rearrangement joins TRBV19 to TRBJ2-5, with 7 bases fitting TRBD1. Germline CDR1 reads LNHDA; CDR2 reads SQIVND (reference sequence). The CDR3 contains 15 residues. Losses at the gene ends were 2 bases for V and 2 bases for J; bases not matched to a gene: 5. CDR3 sequence (DNA): TGTGCCAGTAGTATATCCTCGGGACAGCAAGAGACCCAGTACTTC. It encodes CASSISSGQQETQYF.

The table lists this clonotype with a few counts. The chain employs TRBV10-3 and TRBJ1-1; D not certain. CDR1 and CDR2 (germline): ENHRY, SYGVKD. The CDR3 is 14 amino acids. Trimming pared 10 bases from V and 4 bases from J, leaving 19 bases between. CDR3 in DNA: TGTGCCAGCATATTATCGGGGTTGGGCACTGAAGCTTTCTTT. Translated, it gives CASILSGLGTEAFF.

This rearrangement joins TRBV2 to TRBJ1-1; 7 bases match TRBD1. The CDR3 length is 12 residues. V gave up 1 base and J gave up 8 bases; unmatched junction bases: 1. Germline CDR1 and CDR2: SNHLY and FYNNEI. CDR3 sequence: CASSEVQGEAFF. DNA for the CDR3: TGTGCCAGCAGTGAAGTACAGGGGGAAGCTTTCTTT. Complete variable domain (other parts from reference TRBV2 and TRBJ1-1): EPEVTQTPSHQVTQMGQEVILRCVPISNHLYFYWYRQILGQKVEFLVSFYNNEISEKSEIFDDQFSVERPDGSNFTLKIRSTKLEDSAMYFCASSEVQGEAFFGQGTRLTVV.

J is TRBJ2-7 and V is TRBV2, with 8 bases lining up with TRBD2. Germline trimming cut 5 bases from V and 4 bases from J; bases unmatched to any gene: 10. Germline CDR1 and CDR2: SNHLY and FYNNEI. The CDR3 contains 15 residues. In DNA form, the CDR3 reads TGTGCCAGCAGTTTTGGCCTAGCGGGCGAATACGAGCAGTACTTC. Residues: CASSFGLAGEYEQYF.

This sequence joins TRBV7-9 and TRBJ1-2; D remains ambiguous. The CDR3 runs 12 residues. The germline gives CDR1 SEHNR, CDR2 FQNEAQ (reference sequence). The V end was cut by 5 bases, the J end by 8 bases, with 12 bases between. The CDR3 sequence: CASSQGLEGYTF. The CDR3 bases are TGTGCCAGCAGCCAAGGACTTGAGGGCTACACCTTC.

This clonotype was found once. The chain recombines TRBV11-1 with TRBJ2-7; possibly TRBD1 for D (5 bases). There are 20 residues in the CDR3. Looked up from germline, CDR1 is SGHAT and CDR2 is FQDESV (reference sequence). Deletions cut 2 bases from V and 0 bases from J, with 26 bases between. CDR3 sequence: CASSLSGVTALRPSSYEQYF. The CDR3 DNA is TGTGCCAGCAGCTTATCAGGCGTGACAGCTCTTAGGCCGAGCTCCTACGAGCAGTACTTC.

This clonotype showed up many times. The chain couples TRBV19 to TRBJ2-5, with TRBD2 identical over 11 bases. V lost 5 bases and J lost 5; bases outside the gene matches: 7. CDR3 size: 15 residues. CDR1 is LNHDA, CDR2 SQIVND, per germline (reference sequence). The CDR3 protein is CASSFLAGGWETQYF. DNA for the CDR3: TGTGCCAGTAGTTTTCTAGCGGGGGGTTGGGAGACCCAGTACTTC.

This clonotype was observed at least ten times. V is TRBV24-1 and J is TRBJ2-1; weak D call: TRBD2 (5 bases). V was trimmed by 3 bases and J by 7 bases, leaving 15 bases between them. The CDR3 spans 15 residues. Germline CDR1 and CDR2: KGHDR and SFDVKD. CDR3 bases: TGTGCCACCAGTGATCGCGCGGGTCGGATTAATGAGCAGTTCTTC. This sequence encodes CATSDRAGRINEQFF.

CDR3 sequence (DNA): TGCAGTGCTAGAGCAGCGGGTCCCTCCTACGAGCAGTACTTC. It specifies CSARAAGPSYEQYF. V and J are TRBV29-1 and TRBJ2-7, with D possibly matching TRBD2 (6 bases). Germline lookup yields CDR1 SQVTM and CDR2 ANQGSEA. The CDR3 has 14 residues.

Turning to this clonotype: Being one base from a much bigger clone, this may be a read error. The rearrangement joins TRBV2 to TRBJ1-1; D call uncertain. Deletions cut 4 bases from V and 0 bases from J, with 6 bases between. CDR1 and CDR2 (germline): SNHLY, FYNNEI. The CDR3 is 13 residues long. The CDR3 nucleotides are TGTGCCAGCAGTGGACGGGTGAACACTGAAGCTTTCTTT. It specifies CASSGRVNTEAFF.

A few counts support this clonotype. The chain joins TRBV18 to TRBJ1-5; D may be TRBD1 (6 bases). V was trimmed by 8 bases and J by 0 bases, leaving 14 bases between them. There are 15 residues in the CDR3. Germline V CDR1 and CDR2: KGHSH, LQKENI. This CDR3 reads CASSARGHSNQPQHF. The CDR3 nucleotides are TGTGCCAGCAGCGCCAGGGGCCATAGCAATCAGCCCCAGCATTTT. The variable domain in full, completed from reference TRBV18 and TRBJ1-5, reads NAGVMQNPRHLVRRRGQEARLRCSPMKGHSHVYWYRQLPEEGLKFMVYLQKENIIDESGMPKERFSAEFPKEGPSILRIQQVVRGDSAAYFCASSARGHSNQPQHFGDGTRLSIL.

This clonotype was counted between two and nine times. The CDR3 region is CASSTGPGLAGEDTQYF. The CDR3 bases are TGTGCCAGCAGTACGGGCCCGGGACTAGCGGGAGAGGATACGCAGTATTTT. The chain is built from TRBV6-1 and TRBJ2-3; TRBD2 matches 14 bases. This CDR3 spans 17 amino acids. The J segment lost 6 bases and the V segment lost 5 bases, leaving 10 bases of the junction unmatched. Per the germline V gene, CDR1 is MNHNS and CDR2 is SASEGT.

This clonotype has ten or more counts. J is TRBJ1-6 and V is TRBV7-9; D unresolved. V was pared by 5 bases and J by 2 bases, with 13 bases between. There are 16 residues in the CDR3. Germline assignment: CDR1 SEHNR and CDR2 FQNEAQ (reference sequence). The CDR3 reads CASSALTNPYNSPLHF. The CDR3 nucleotides are TGTGCCAGCAGCGCGTTGACCAACCCCTATAATTCACCCCTCCACTTT.

A few counts support this clonotype. V and J are TRBV20-1 and TRBJ2-5; D is unresolved. Germline loops: CDR1 DFQATT, CDR2 SNEGSKA (reference sequence). The CDR3 loop spans 11 amino acids. V lost 7 bases to trimming and J lost 4 bases, with 10 bases between them. CDR3 protein: CSVTRGETQYF. CDR3 nucleotide sequence: TGCAGTGTGACTCGCGGAGAGACCCAGTACTTC.

A few counts support this clonotype. The chain carries TRBV2 and TRBJ2-1, with a possible D match to TRBD1 (5 bases). V was pared by 3 bases and J by 4 bases, with 19 bases between. The CDR3 length is 17 residues. Per the germline V gene, CDR1 is SNHLY and CDR2 is FYNNEI. The CDR3 nucleotides read TGTGCCAGCAGTGAGGGATTAGCAGGGCCTGCTTACAATGAGCAGTTCTTC. Translating gives CASSEGLAGPAYNEQFF.

The sample holds many counts of this clonotype. The CDR3 DNA is TGCAGTGGAGCTGGGCAAGGTTCACCCCTCCACTTT. As protein: CSGAGQGSPLHF. This chain connects TRBV20-1 to TRBJ1-6; unclear D gene. CDR3 length: 12 residues. Trimming removed 7 bases from V and 9 bases from J, with 13 bases in between. The germline gives CDR1 DFQATT, CDR2 SNEGSKA (reference sequence).

This clonotype came up a few times. The chain joins TRBV9 to TRBJ1-2, with TRBD1 matching 10 bases. The CDR3 runs 15 residues. V gave up 4 bases and J gave up 9 bases; unmatched junction bases: 12. Germline values: CDR1 SGDLS, CDR2 YYNGEE. The DNA of the CDR3 is TGTGCCAGCAGCCAAGGGGACAGGGGCTTAGGGAGCTACACCTTC. Residues: CASSQGDRGLGSYTF. The full variable domain, with the rest looked up from reference TRBV9 and TRBJ1-2, is DSGVTQTPKHLITATGQRVTLRCSPRSGDLSVYWYQQSLDQGLQFLIQYYNGEERAKGNILERFSAQQFPDLHSELNLSSLELGDSALYFCASSQGDRGLGSYTFGSGTRLTVV.

The chain joins TRBV10-2 to TRBJ2-6; weak D call: TRBD1 (5 bases). The CDR3 loop spans 15 amino acids. Germline values: CDR1 WSHSY, CDR2 SAAADI. Trimming cost V 2 bases and J 2 bases, with 7 bases left between them. CDR3: CASSERGAGANVLTF. The CDR3 nucleotides read TGCGCCAGCAGTGAGAGGGGCGCTGGGGCCAACGTCCTGACTTTC.

This rearrangement joins TRBV11-1 to TRBJ2-1; the D gene could be TRBD1 or TRBD2 (5 bases each). Trimming left V 4 bases short and J 5 bases short, with 12 bases between. Germline CDR1 reads SGHAT; CDR2 reads FQDESV (reference sequence). The CDR3 runs to 14 residues. The CDR3 coding sequence is TGTGCCAGCAGCTACACGGGACGGAACAATGAGCAGTTCTTC. Translation gives CASSYTGRNNEQFF.

This clonotype was recorded a few times. This chain's CDR3 is CSARNGVPVAFF. In nucleotides, the CDR3 is TGCAGTGCTAGGAATGGGGTCCCGGTAGCTTTCTTT. The chain employs TRBV20-1 and TRBJ1-1; D is unresolved. Per the germline V gene, CDR1 is DFQATT and CDR2 is SNEGSKA (reference sequence). The CDR3 runs 12 residues. V was shortened by 3 bases and J by 10 bases, with 15 bases between the two germline ends.